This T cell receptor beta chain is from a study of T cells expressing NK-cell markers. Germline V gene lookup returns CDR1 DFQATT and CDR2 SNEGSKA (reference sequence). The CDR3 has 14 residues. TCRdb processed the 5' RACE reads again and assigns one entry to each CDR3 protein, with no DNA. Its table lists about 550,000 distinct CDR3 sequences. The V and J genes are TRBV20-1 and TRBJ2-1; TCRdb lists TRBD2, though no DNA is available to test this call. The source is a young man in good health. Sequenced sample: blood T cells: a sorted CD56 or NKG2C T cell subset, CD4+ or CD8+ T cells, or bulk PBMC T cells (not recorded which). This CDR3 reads CSAPPGRATGEQFF.